This T cell receptor (beta chain) was recovered during a study of immunodeficiency (dated by TCRdb to 2018 to 2020). Notes on the research overall: The repertoires were analyzed to search for VDJ recombination defects and oligoclonality. The investigation overall reported the following: Entropy comparisons showed n=3 (open circles) for patients versus healthy controls; a thymic development effect was only suggested as possible. Based on top-100 and total clonotype frequencies, severe oligoclonality was found in patient CD8+ T cells but not in patient CD4+ T cells. CD4+ T cell V-J pairing and productive entropy appeared similar between patients and controls.

In its sample, this clone was seen once. Its target antigen remains unknown. No base quality values were provided; no much bigger clone lies one nucleotide off. Genomic DNA was isolated using the QIAamp DNA Blood Mini Kit and then sent out for immunoSEQ repertoire analysis. Using a standard quantity of genomic DNA template, multiplex PCR was run to amplify the CDR3 regions. The PCR products underwent sequencing on an Illumina platform. The original methods were these. Alignment of sequences to a reference was performed, and V, D and J gene definitions were taken from IMGT. A nearest-neighbor clustering algorithm merged closely related sequences to remove PCR and sequencing errors. V, D and J usage in productive unique and total sequences was analyzed using ImmunoSEQ Analyzer tools and R version 3.6.1. In its TCRdb copy, this immuneACCESS table keeps in-frame sequences only and misses some clones. Where compared with another copy, unresolved V genes explain less than half of these, and the others have no known cause. That table furnishes V, J and clone size, whereas the DNA furnished D and trimming. This sample lists around 1,000 clones; 92% were detected once. The ten largest make up around 1.7% of the sample.

CDR1 is given as SGHVS and CDR2 as FQNEAQ, both from the germline V gene. The CDR3 measures 13 amino acids from cysteine to phenylalanine. The DNA shown is the 39-base CDR3, in frame from base 1. V and J lose 2 bases and 8 bases, and a span of 10 bases separates them. Before TCR sequencing, CD3+CD4+ T cells were sorted from fresh PBMCs. The chain links TRBV7-8 with TRBJ1-5; perhaps TRBD1 is the D gene, with 5 bases matching. The clonotype comes from a female donor. Sequenced sample: CD4+ T cells from blood. The CDR3 amino acid sequence is: CASSLLRAEPQHF. The DNA reads TGTGCCAGCAGCTTACTCAGGGCGGAGCCCCAGCATTTT.